This T cell receptor beta chain was recorded in a study of cytotoxic CD8 clonotypes in ibrutinib-treated CLL. Genomic DNA in a quantity of roughly 2 micrograms was derived from cryopreserved PBMCs for TCR beta libraries. Libraries were prepared by immunoSEQ multiplex PCR; TCRdb keeps only in-frame clonotypes and omits some of them. The sample holds some 310,000 clones, 80% seen once. V dropped 6 bases and J dropped 7; count of bases not matched to a gene: 5. The CDR3 loop spans 12 amino acids. Germline V gives CDR1 MDHEN, CDR2 SYDVKM. The rearrangement uses TRBV28 and TRBJ1-2; 7 bases are shared with TRBD1. The specimen was PBMCs, collected before ibrutinib treatment. This sequence was found in a human donor with chronic lymphocytic leukemia. CDR3 nucleotides: TGTGCCAGCAGATCGACAGGGTTTGGCTACACCTTC. The encoded protein is CASRSTGFGYTF.